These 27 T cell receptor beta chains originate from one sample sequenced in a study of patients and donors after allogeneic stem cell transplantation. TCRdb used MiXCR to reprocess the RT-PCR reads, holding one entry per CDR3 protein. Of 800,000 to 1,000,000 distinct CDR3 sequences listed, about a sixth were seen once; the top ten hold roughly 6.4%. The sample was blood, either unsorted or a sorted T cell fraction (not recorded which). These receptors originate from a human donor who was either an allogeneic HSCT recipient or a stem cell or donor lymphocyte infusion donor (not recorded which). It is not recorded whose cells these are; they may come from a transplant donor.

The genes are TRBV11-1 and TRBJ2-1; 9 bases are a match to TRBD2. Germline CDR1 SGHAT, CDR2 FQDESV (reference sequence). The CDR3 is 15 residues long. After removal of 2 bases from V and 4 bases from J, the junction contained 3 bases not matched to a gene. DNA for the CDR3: TGTGCCAGCAGCTTACCTAGCGGGGTTTACAATGAGCAGTTCTTC. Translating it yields CASSLPSGVYNEQFF.

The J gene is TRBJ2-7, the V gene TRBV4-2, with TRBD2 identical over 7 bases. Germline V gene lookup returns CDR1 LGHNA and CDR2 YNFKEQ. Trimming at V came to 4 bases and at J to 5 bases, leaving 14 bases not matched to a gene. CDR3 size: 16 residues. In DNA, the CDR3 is TGTGCCAGCAGCCTCGGAGGGCTAGCGGAAGGGCACGAGCAGTACTTC. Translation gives CASSLGGLAEGHEQYF.

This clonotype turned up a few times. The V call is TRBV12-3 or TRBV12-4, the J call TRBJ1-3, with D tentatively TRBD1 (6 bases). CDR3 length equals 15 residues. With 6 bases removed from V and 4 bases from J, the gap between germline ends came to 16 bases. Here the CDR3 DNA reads TGTGCCAGCAGGTACACCGGGACACAAGGAAACACCATATATTTT. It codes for CASRYTGTQGNTIYF.

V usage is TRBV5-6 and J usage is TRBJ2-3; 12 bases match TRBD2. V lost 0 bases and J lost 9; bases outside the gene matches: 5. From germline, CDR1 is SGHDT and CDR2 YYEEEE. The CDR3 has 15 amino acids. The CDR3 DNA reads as TGTGCCAGCAGCTTGGGACTAGCGGGGGATTTGACGCAGTATTTT. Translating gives CASSLGLAGDLTQYF.

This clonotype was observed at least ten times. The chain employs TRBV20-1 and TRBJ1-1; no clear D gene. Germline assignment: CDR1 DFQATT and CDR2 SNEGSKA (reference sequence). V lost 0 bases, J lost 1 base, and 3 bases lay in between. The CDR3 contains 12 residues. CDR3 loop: CSAREGNTEAFF. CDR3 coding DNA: TGCAGTGCTAGAGAGGGGAACACTGAAGCTTTCTTT.

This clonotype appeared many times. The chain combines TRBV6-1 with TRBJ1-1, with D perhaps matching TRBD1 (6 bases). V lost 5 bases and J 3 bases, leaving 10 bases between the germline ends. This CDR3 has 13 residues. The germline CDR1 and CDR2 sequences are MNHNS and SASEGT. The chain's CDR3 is CASSRGGDTEAFF. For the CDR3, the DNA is TGTGCCAGCAGTAGGGGGGGAGACACTGAAGCTTTCTTT.

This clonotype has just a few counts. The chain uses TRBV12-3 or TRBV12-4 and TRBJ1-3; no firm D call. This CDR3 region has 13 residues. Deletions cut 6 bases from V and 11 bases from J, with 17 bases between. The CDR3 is CASSRHEVSPIYF. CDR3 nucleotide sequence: TGTGCCAGCAGCCGTCATGAGGTTAGCCCCATATATTTT.

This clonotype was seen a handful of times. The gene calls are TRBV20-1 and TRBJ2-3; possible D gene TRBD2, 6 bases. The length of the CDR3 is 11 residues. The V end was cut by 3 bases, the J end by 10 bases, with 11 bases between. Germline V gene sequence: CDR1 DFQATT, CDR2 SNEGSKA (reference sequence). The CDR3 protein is CSASLSGAQYF. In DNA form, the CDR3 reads TGCAGTGCTAGTCTTAGCGGCGCGCAGTATTTT.

CDR3 loop: CASSSPPGQSSYNEQFF. The CDR3 DNA is TGTGCCAGCAGTTCACCGCCGGGACAGAGCTCCTACAATGAGCAGTTCTTC. The rearrangement links TRBV12-3 or TRBV12-4 to TRBJ2-1; 7 bases agree with TRBD1. This CDR3 has 17 residues. J was trimmed by 0 bases and V by 4 bases; bases with no gene match: 9.

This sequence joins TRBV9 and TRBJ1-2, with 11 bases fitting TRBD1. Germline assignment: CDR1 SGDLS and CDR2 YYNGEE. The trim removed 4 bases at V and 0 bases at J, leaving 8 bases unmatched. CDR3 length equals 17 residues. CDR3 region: CASSPGTGGKANYGYTF. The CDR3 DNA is TGTGCCAGCAGCCCCGGGACAGGGGGAAAAGCTAACTATGGCTACACCTTC.

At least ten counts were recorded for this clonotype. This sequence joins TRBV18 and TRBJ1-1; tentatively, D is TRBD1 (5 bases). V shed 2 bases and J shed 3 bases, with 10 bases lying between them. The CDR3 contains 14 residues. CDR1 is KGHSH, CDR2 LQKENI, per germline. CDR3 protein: CASSPRGSDTEAFF. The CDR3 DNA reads TGTGCCAGCTCACCAAGGGGCTCGGACACTGAAGCTTTCTTT.

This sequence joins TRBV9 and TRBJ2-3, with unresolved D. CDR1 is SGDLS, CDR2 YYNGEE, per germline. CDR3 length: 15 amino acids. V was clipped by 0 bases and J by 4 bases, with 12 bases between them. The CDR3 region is CASSVVGLAADTQYF. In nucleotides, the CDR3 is TGTGCCAGCAGCGTAGTCGGGTTGGCGGCAGATACGCAGTATTTT.

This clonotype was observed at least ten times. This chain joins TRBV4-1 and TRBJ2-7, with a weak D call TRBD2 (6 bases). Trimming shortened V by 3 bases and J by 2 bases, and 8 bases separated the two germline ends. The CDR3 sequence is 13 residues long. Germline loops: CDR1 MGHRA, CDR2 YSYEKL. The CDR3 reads CASSQGGTYEQYF. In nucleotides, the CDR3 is TGCGCCAGCAGCCAGGGAGGTACCTACGAGCAGTACTTC.

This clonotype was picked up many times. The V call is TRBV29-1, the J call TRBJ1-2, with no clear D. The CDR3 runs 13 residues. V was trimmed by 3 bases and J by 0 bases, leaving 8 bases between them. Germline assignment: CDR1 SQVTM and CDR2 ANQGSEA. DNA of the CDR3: TGCAGCGTTGATGGCAGAGCTAACTATGGCTACACCTTC. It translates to CSVDGRANYGYTF.

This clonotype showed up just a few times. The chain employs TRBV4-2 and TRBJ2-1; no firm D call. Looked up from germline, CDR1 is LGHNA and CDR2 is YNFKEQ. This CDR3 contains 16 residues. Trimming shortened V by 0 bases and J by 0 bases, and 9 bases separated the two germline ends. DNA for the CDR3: TGTGCCAGCAGCCAAGAAAAGGCGGACTCCTACAATGAGCAGTTCTTC. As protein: CASSQEKADSYNEQFF.

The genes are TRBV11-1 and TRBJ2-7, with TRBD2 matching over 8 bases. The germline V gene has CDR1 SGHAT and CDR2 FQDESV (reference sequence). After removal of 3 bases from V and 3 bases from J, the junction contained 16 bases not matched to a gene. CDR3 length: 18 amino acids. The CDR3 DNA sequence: TGTGCCAGCAGCTTCCCGACCATTAGCGGGATTCACTTCTACGAGCAGTACTTC. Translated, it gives CASSFPTISGIHFYEQYF.

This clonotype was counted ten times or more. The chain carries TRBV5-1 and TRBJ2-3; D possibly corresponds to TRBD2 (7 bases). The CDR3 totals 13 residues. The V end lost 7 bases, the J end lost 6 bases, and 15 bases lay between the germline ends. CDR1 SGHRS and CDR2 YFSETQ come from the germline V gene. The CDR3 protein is CASRAGALDTQYF. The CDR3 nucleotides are TGCGCCAGCCGGGCGGGGGCGTTGGATACGCAGTATTTT.

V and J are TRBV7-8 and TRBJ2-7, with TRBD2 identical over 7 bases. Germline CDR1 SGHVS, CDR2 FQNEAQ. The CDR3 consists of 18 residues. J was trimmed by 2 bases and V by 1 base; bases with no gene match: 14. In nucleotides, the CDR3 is TGTGCCAGCAGCTTAGTACGATCGAGCGGGACCATACCCTACGAGCAGTACTTC. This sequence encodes CASSLVRSSGTIPYEQYF.

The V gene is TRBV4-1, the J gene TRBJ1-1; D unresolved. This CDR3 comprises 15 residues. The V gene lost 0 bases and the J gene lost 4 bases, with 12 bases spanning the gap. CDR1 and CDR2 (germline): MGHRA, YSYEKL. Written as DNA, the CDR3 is TGCGCCAGCAGCCAAGACAGGAGGTTAAGCACTGAAGCTTTCTTT. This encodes CASSQDRRLSTEAFF.

The chain's CDR3 is CASSYSFRDEQFF. The CDR3 nucleotides are TGTGCCAGCAGTTACTCATTTCGAGACGAGCAGTTCTTC. The gene calls are TRBV6-5 and TRBJ2-1; no clear D. Trimming stripped 0 bases from V and 10 bases from J, with 10 bases between. This CDR3 spans 13 amino acids. Germline CDR1 and CDR2: MNHEY and SVGAGI.

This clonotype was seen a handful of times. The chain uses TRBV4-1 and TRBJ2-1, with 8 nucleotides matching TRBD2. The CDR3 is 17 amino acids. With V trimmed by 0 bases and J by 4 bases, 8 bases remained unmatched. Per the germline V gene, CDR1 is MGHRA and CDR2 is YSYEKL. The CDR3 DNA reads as TGCGCCAGCAGCCAAGAGTCTAGCGGGTCTGCATACAATGAGCAGTTCTTC. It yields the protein CASSQESSGSAYNEQFF.

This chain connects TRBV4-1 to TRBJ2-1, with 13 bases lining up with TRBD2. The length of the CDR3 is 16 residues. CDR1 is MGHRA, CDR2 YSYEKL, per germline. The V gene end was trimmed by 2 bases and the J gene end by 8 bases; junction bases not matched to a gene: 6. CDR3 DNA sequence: TGCGCCAGCAGCCAACCACTAGCGGGGGGGCTCGATGAGCAGTTCTTC. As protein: CASSQPLAGGLDEQFF.

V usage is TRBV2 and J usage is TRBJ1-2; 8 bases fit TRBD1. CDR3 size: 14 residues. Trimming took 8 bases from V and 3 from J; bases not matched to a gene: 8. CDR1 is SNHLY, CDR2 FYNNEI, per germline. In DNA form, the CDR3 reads TGTGCCAGCGGGGGGCCGGGACAGGACTATGGCTACACCTTC. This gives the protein CASGGPGQDYGYTF.

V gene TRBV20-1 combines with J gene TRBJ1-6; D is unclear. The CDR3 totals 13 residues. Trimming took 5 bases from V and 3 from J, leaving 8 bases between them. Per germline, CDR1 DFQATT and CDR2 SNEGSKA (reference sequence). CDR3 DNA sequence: TGCAGTGCTCGACGGGACTATAATTCACCCCTCCACTTT. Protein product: CSARRDYNSPLHF.

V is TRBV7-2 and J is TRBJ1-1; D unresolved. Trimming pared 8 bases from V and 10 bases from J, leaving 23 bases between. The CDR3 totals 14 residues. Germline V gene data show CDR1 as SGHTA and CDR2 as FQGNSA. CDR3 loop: CASVTRTGLEGAFF. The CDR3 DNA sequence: TGTGCCAGCGTGACCAGGACGGGATTGGAAGGAGCTTTCTTT.

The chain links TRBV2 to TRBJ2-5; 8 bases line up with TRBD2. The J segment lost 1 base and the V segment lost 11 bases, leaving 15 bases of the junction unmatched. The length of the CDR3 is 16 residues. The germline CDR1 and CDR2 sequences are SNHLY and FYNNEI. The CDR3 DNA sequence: TGTGCCGCCGGGGGGGACGCAACGATATCCCAAGAGACCCAGTACTTC. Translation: CAAGGDATISQETQYF.

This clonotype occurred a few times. In nucleotides, the CDR3 is TGCAGCGTTGATGGGGACACCGCTAAAGAGACCCAGTACTTC. It translates to CSVDGDTAKETQYF. The rearrangement joins TRBV29-1 to TRBJ2-5, with D possibly being TRBD1 (6 bases). Trimming pared 3 bases from V and 3 bases from J, leaving 14 bases between. CDR3 size: 14 residues. CDR1 is SQVTM, CDR2 ANQGSEA, per germline.